The 26 T cell receptor beta chains reported below all come from one sample, sequenced in a study of blood T cell repertoires in COVID-19. Libraries were prepared by immunoSEQ multiplex PCR; TCRdb keeps only in-frame clonotypes and omits some of them. The table shows fewer than 250,000 clones, with 84% occurring only once. The sample was PBMCs or T cells enriched from blood (not recorded which). The origin of the receptors is a woman aged 30 to 39 who had been exposed to COVID-19.

This sequence joins TRBV5-4 and TRBJ1-2; tentatively, D is TRBD1 (6 bases). V lost 1 base and J 8 bases, leaving 15 bases between the germline ends. Germline loops: CDR1 SGHNT, CDR2 YYREEE (reference sequence). The CDR3 has 14 residues. The CDR3 nucleotides read TGTGCCAGCAGCTTGAGCCGGGGGGCGAAAGGCTACACCTTC. Translated, it gives CASSLSRGAKGYTF.

The chain links TRBV9 to TRBJ2-7, with D possibly TRBD2 on 5 matching bases. This CDR3 has 16 amino acids. Deletions cut 4 bases from V and 0 bases from J, with 17 bases between. Per germline, CDR1 SGDLS and CDR2 YYNGEE. CDR3 bases: TGTGCCAGCAGCCCTAGCCCGCTAGCCGGCTCCTACGAGCAGTACTTC. Translating it yields CASSPSPLAGSYEQYF.

This chain joins TRBV7-9 and TRBJ2-7; D perhaps matches TRBD2 (5 bases). This CDR3 spans 16 amino acids. Germline V CDR1 and CDR2: SEHNR, FQNEAQ (reference sequence). Between the trimmed V and J ends, which lost 5 bases and 1 base, there was a span of 18 bases. CDR3 nucleotide sequence: TGTGCCAGCAGCCAACGAAACGGACTCGATTCCTACGAGCAGTACTTC. It encodes CASSQRNGLDSYEQYF.

On this clone itself: Compared with germline, one end of the junction differs, possibly owing to a read error. The genes are TRBV2 and TRBJ1-2; the D is unclear. Germline assignment: CDR1 SNHLY and CDR2 FYNNEI. The CDR3 is made up of 13 amino acids. This chain's CDR3 is CASREDLNYGYTF. CDR3 nucleotides: TGTGCCAGCAGGGAAGATTTAAACTATGGCTACACCTTC.

This chain joins TRBV2 and TRBJ1-5, with TRBD1 matching 8 bases. The CDR3 is 14 residues long. CDR1 and CDR2 (germline): SNHLY, FYNNEI. Trimming at V came to 4 bases and at J to 1 base, leaving 0 bases not matched to a gene. CDR3 protein: CASSGQGSNQPQHF. The CDR3 bases are TGTGCCAGCAGTGGACAGGGGAGCAATCAGCCCCAGCATTTT.

This clone was found once. The chain joins TRBV7-2 to TRBJ1-2; possible D gene TRBD1, 6 bases. CDR1 is SGHTA, CDR2 FQGNSA, per germline. Trimming left V 4 bases short and J 8 bases short, with 14 bases between. The CDR3 runs 13 residues. CDR3 nucleotide sequence: TGTGCCAGCAGCTCTACAGGGTATAGCGGCTACACCTTC. Its protein product is CASSSTGYSGYTF.

The chain uses TRBV2 and TRBJ1-2; TRBD1 aligns across 8 bases. Germline V gives CDR1 SNHLY, CDR2 FYNNEI. The CDR3 has 15 residues. The ends lost 2 bases at V and 5 bases at J; junction bases unmatched: 7. The CDR3 is CASSERTGPEYGYTF. The CDR3 DNA reads as TGTGCCAGCAGTGAAAGGACAGGGCCAGAGTATGGCTACACCTTC.

This chain's CDR3 is CATSTPGRSPLHF. As DNA, the CDR3 is TGTGCCACCAGCACGCCAGGGCGGTCACCCCTCCACTTT. J is TRBJ1-6 and V is TRBV15; a weak D match, TRBD1 (5 bases). The CDR3 has 13 residues. V was cut by 4 bases and J by 10 bases, with 11 bases left in between. Germline V gene data show CDR1 as LNHNV and CDR2 as YYDKDF (reference sequence).

This chain joins TRBV2 and TRBJ1-2; tentative D call: TRBD1 (6 bases). V lost 8 bases and J 2 bases, leaving 24 bases between the germline ends. The CDR3 is 17 residues long. Looked up from germline, CDR1 is SNHLY and CDR2 is FYNNEI. The CDR3 sequence: CASYGEGRGELNYGYTF. DNA of the CDR3: TGTGCCAGCTACGGTGAGGGCAGGGGCGAACTCAACTATGGCTACACCTTC.

The chain employs TRBV9 and TRBJ1-2; 11 nucleotides agree with TRBD1. This CDR3 is built from 17 residues. Trimming removed 4 bases from V and 5 bases from J; junction bases left unmatched: 13. Germline loops: CDR1 SGDLS, CDR2 YYNGEE. The CDR3 reads CASSPPAGGQGEYGYTF. As DNA, the CDR3 is TGTGCCAGCAGCCCTCCGGCAGGGGGACAGGGGGAGTATGGCTACACCTTC.

This rearrangement joins TRBV12-3 or TRBV12-4 to TRBJ2-1, with unresolved D. The length of the CDR3 is 11 residues. Trimming left V 4 bases short and J 5 bases short, with 3 bases between. Here the CDR3 DNA reads TGTGCCAGCAGTTACAACAATGAGCAGTTCTTC. Encoded protein: CASSYNNEQFF.

CDR3 DNA sequence: TGTGCCAGCAGCCCCCTGACATATAATTCACCCCTCCACTTT. Amino acids: CASSPLTYNSPLHF. The rearrangement uses TRBV9 and TRBJ1-6; D gene uncertain. The ends were cut back, 4 bases at V and 4 bases at J, with 9 bases in the middle. The V gene's germline CDR1 is SGDLS and CDR2 YYNGEE. The CDR3 is 14 amino acids. The variable domain in full, completed from reference TRBV9 and TRBJ1-6, reads DSGVTQTPKHLITATGQRVTLRCSPRSGDLSVYWYQQSLDQGLQFLIQYYNGEERAKGNILERFSAQQFPDLHSELNLSSLELGDSALYFCASSPLTYNSPLHFGNGTRLTVT.

The J gene is TRBJ1-1, the V gene TRBV5-1; D not certain. CDR3 length: 14 amino acids. V lost 0 bases, J lost 7 bases, and 13 bases lay in between. Germline lookup yields CDR1 SGHRS and CDR2 YFSETQ. DNA of the CDR3: TGCGCCAGCAGCTTGGCCCCTCTGTCGGGTGAAGCTTTCTTT. This sequence encodes CASSLAPLSGEAFF.

The chain uses TRBV7-3 and TRBJ1-6; tentatively, D is TRBD1 (6 bases). Trimming pared 2 bases from V and 5 bases from J, leaving 10 bases between. Germline loops: CDR1 SGHTA, CDR2 FQGTGA. This CDR3 has 15 amino acids. The CDR3 region has the DNA TGTGCCAGCAGCTTACTGGGGGCTGATAATTCACCCCTCCACTTT. This sequence encodes CASSLLGADNSPLHF.

This chain connects TRBV4-1 to TRBJ2-3; TRBD2 matches 11 bases. The germline V gene has CDR1 MGHRA and CDR2 YSYEKL. There are 13 residues in the CDR3. V shed 3 bases, J shed 11 bases, and the junction held 4 bases outside the gene matches. CDR3: CASSQDLAGGQYF. In DNA form, the CDR3 reads TGCGCCAGCAGCCAGGACCTAGCGGGGGGGCAGTATTTT.

The chain combines TRBV9 with TRBJ1-6; 9 bases agree with TRBD1. The V segment lost 4 bases and the J segment 10 bases; nucleotides outside the gene matches: 9. Per germline, CDR1 SGDLS and CDR2 YYNGEE. This CDR3 is 15 amino acids long. CDR3 coding DNA: TGTGCCAGCAGCCCCGGCGGGACAGGGACGTCACCCCTCCACTTT. The encoded protein is CASSPGGTGTSPLHF.

This rearrangement joins TRBV6-5 to TRBJ1-2, with TRBD1 matching over 8 bases. Germline CDR1 reads MNHEY; CDR2 reads SVGAGI. The CDR3 contains 13 residues. V lost 5 bases and J lost 8; bases outside the gene matches: 7. CDR3 in amino acids: CASSRTGTEGYTF. The CDR3 nucleotides are TGTGCCAGCAGTCGGACAGGGACGGAGGGCTACACCTTC.

V gene TRBV30 combines with J gene TRBJ2-1, with 8 bases lining up with TRBD2. The V gene's germline CDR1 is GTSNPN and CDR2 SVGIG (reference sequence). The CDR3 extends over 14 amino acids. V lost 4 bases, J lost 2 bases, and 4 bases stayed unmatched. Here the CDR3 reads CAWTPGLAYNEQFF. The CDR3 nucleotides are TGTGCCTGGACCCCGGGACTAGCCTACAATGAGCAGTTCTTC.

The CDR3 here is CAISEPSQGYTIYF. In nucleotides, the CDR3 is TGTGCCATCAGTGAGCCGTCACAGGGCTACACCATATATTTT. This chain uses TRBV10-3 with TRBJ1-3, with TRBD1 as a possible D gene (6 bases). The CDR3 is 14 residues long. Germline assignment: CDR1 ENHRY and CDR2 SYGVKD. V lost 2 bases and J lost 8, with 13 bases in between.

The chain links TRBV3-1 (or the pseudogene TRBV3-2) to TRBJ2-1; TRBD1 matches 8 bases. In germline, CDR1 is LGHDT, CDR2 YNNKEL (reference sequence). J was trimmed by 6 bases and V by 4 bases; bases with no gene match: 8. The CDR3 runs to 15 residues. This CDR3 is CASSPRGGQANEQFF. As DNA, the CDR3 is TGTGCCAGCAGCCCAAGAGGGGGACAGGCCAATGAGCAGTTCTTC.

V gene TRBV6-2 or TRBV6-3 combines with J gene TRBJ1-1, with D perhaps matching TRBD1 (6 bases). Germline-derived CDR1 and CDR2 are MNHEY and SVGEGT. This CDR3 region has 16 residues. V gave up 4 bases and J gave up 0 bases, with 15 bases separating them. CDR3 in amino acids: CASSWVQGTLNTEAFF. The CDR3 bases are TGTGCCAGCAGTTGGGTTCAGGGGACACTGAACACTGAAGCTTTCTTT.

This rearrangement joins TRBV30 to TRBJ2-2; a possible D gene is TRBD1 (6 bases). CDR3 length: 15 amino acids. Germline V gives CDR1 GTSNPN, CDR2 SVGIG (reference sequence). Trimming cost V 0 bases and J 3 bases, with 11 bases left between them. The DNA of the CDR3 is TGTGCCTGGAGTGTAGAGGGGGTGGACACCGGGGAGCTGTTTTTT. Its protein product is CAWSVEGVDTGELFF.

The rearrangement uses TRBV3-1 (or the pseudogene TRBV3-2) and TRBJ1-4; perhaps TRBD1 as D (5 bases). The V gene lost 1 base and the J gene lost 7 bases, with 10 bases spanning the gap. The CDR3 runs to 14 residues. Germline CDR1 reads LGHDT; CDR2 reads YNNKEL (reference sequence). CDR3 nucleotide sequence: TGTGCCAGCAGCCAAGGCGCAGGGCCTGAAAAACTGTTTTTT. Translating gives CASSQGAGPEKLFF.

The rearrangement links TRBV27 to TRBJ1-4, with 8 bases aligning to TRBD1. Germline loops: CDR1 MNHEY, CDR2 SMNVEV (reference sequence). CDR3 length equals 13 residues. V shed 10 bases and J 8 bases; nucleotides not matched to a gene: 9. This CDR3 reads CATQGAFGEKLFF. As DNA, the CDR3 is TGTGCCACCCAGGGGGCCTTCGGGGAAAAACTGTTTTTT.

This clone was detected only once. An end of the junction differs from the germline gene, which may be a read error. The gene calls are TRBV4-3 and TRBJ1-6; 7 bases match TRBD1. The CDR3 contains 17 residues. CDR1 is LGHNA and CDR2 is YSLEER in the germline V gene. The CDR3 sequence is CASSQDGGGSYNSPLHF. CDR3 sequence (DNA): TGCGCCAGCAGCCAAGACGGAGGGGGCTCCTACAATTCACCCCTCCACTTT.

The rearrangement joins TRBV7-6 to TRBJ2-1; 8 nucleotides match TRBD2. The V segment lost 1 base and the J segment 1 base; nucleotides outside the gene matches: 0. CDR1 and CDR2 (germline): SGHVS, FNYEAQ. The CDR3 is made up of 15 amino acids. This CDR3 is CASSLGGGSYNEQFF. The CDR3 DNA reads TGTGCCAGCAGCTTAGGCGGGGGGTCCTACAATGAGCAGTTCTTC.